This entry lists 15 T cell receptor beta chains sequenced from one sample in a study of T cells after yellow fever vaccination. TCRdb re-analysed the 5' RACE reads in MiXCR, keeping a single row per CDR3 protein. The repertoire has about 550,000 distinct CDR3 sequences, around 21% of them found once; the top ten carry 14%. The sequencing used PBMCs, collected 15 days after the yellow fever booster vaccination. Receptors were obtained from a man aged 30 to 45 who received the YFV17D yellow fever vaccine.

The chain carries TRBV29-1 and TRBJ2-1; 12 bases agree with TRBD2. Germline V CDR1 and CDR2: SQVTM, ANQGSEA. The CDR3 is made up of 14 amino acids. The J segment lost 8 bases and the V segment lost 4 bases, leaving 6 bases of the junction unmatched. DNA of the CDR3: TGCAGCGTTGCCCCAAGACTAGCGGGGGATGAGCAGTTCTTC. Amino acids: CSVAPRLAGDEQFF.

This clonotype occurred a few times. The chain employs TRBV7-2 and TRBJ1-6, with unresolved D. Trimming shortened V by 3 bases and J by 9 bases, and 15 bases separated the two germline ends. The CDR3 totals 15 residues. Germline V gene lookup returns CDR1 SGHTA and CDR2 FQGNSA. CDR3 DNA sequence: TGTGCCAGCAGCTTTCCCCCCGCGCTGGGTTCACCCCTCCACTTT. Translation: CASSFPPALGSPLHF. The variable domain in full, with the rest retrieved from reference TRBV7-2 and TRBJ1-6, is GAGVSQSPSNKVTEKGKDVELRCDPISGHTALYWYRQSLGQGLEFLIYFQGNSAPDKSGLPSDRFSAERTGGSVSTLTIQRTQQEDSAVYLCASSFPPALGSPLHFGNGTRLTVT.

This chain uses TRBV3-1 with TRBJ1-2; D not certain. V was trimmed by 0 bases and J by 6 bases, leaving 17 bases between them. Germline V gives CDR1 LGHDT, CDR2 YNNKEL (reference sequence). The CDR3 contains 16 residues. The CDR3 protein is CASSQDSELPWDGYTF. For the CDR3, the DNA is TGTGCCAGCAGCCAAGATTCGGAACTACCCTGGGATGGCTACACCTTC.

A word on this clonotype: A read error is possible here, since a much larger clone lies one base away. The chain recombines TRBV20-1 with TRBJ2-3, with D possibly TRBD2 on 7 matching bases. Germline assignment: CDR1 DFQATT and CDR2 SNEGSKA (reference sequence). This CDR3 is 16 amino acids long. The CDR3 bases are TGCTGTGCTAGAGGGGGGGGGCAAGGTCGCTCAGATACGCAGTATTTT. This sequence encodes CCARGGGQGRSDTQYF.

This chain joins TRBV7-2 and TRBJ2-7; D not resolved. Germline V CDR1 and CDR2: SGHTA, FQGNSA. There are 14 residues in the CDR3. Trimming stripped 5 bases from V and 2 bases from J, with 13 bases between. The CDR3 nucleotides are TGTGCCAGCAGCCCGGATTTAATGGCCTACGAGCAGTACTTC. This gives the protein CASSPDLMAYEQYF.

This clonotype has a handful of counts. This chain connects TRBV3-1 to TRBJ1-2; no reliable D call. CDR1 is LGHDT and CDR2 is YNNKEL in the germline V gene (reference sequence). The CDR3 covers 12 residues. V was trimmed by 0 bases and J by 8 bases, leaving 7 bases between them. CDR3 DNA sequence: TGTGCCAGCAGCCAAGAACTAATCGGCTACACCTTC. Protein product: CASSQELIGYTF. The whole variable domain, remainder taken from reference TRBV3-1 and TRBJ1-2, is DTAVSQTPKYLVTQMGNDKSIKCEQNLGHDTMYWYKQDSKKFLKIMFSYNNKELIINETVPNRFSPKSPDKAHLNLHINSLELGDSAVYFCASSQELIGYTFGSGTRLTVV.

The chain joins TRBV7-9 to TRBJ2-5, with D possibly called TRBD1 or TRBD2 (6 bases each). Trimming stripped 2 bases from V and 3 bases from J, with 13 bases between. Germline CDR1 SEHNR, CDR2 FQNEAQ (reference sequence). The CDR3 sequence is 15 residues long. CDR3 in amino acids: CASSLRGTREETQYF. For the CDR3, the DNA is TGTGCCAGCAGCTTACGCGGGACACGGGAAGAGACCCAGTACTTC.

This clonotype was detected only a few times. The CDR3 DNA sequence: TGCAGCGTTCAGGACAGGGGAAAGGATACTTCGAGTGCAGATACGCAGTATTTT. Its protein is CSVQDRGKDTSSADTQYF. J is TRBJ2-3 and V is TRBV29-1, with 9 nucleotides matching TRBD1. Germline trimming cut 5 bases from V and 4 bases from J; bases unmatched to any gene: 19. The germline CDR1 and CDR2 sequences are SQVTM and ANQGSEA. The CDR3 length is 18 residues.

The V call is TRBV20-1, the J call TRBJ2-2; TRBD2 aligns across 12 bases. Germline trimming cut 1 base from V and 7 bases from J; bases unmatched to any gene: 10. The CDR3 sequence is 17 residues long. The V gene's germline CDR1 is DFQATT and CDR2 SNEGSKA (reference sequence). CDR3 coding DNA: TGCAGTGCTAGAGCTAGCGGGAGGGCCCTAACAGGCGGGGAGCTGTTTTTT. Amino acids: CSARASGRALTGGELFF.

The chain joins TRBV7-2 to TRBJ2-2; tentatively, D is TRBD2 (5 bases). The V gene lost 2 bases and the J gene lost 8 bases, with 15 bases spanning the gap. The CDR3 runs 15 residues. Per the germline V gene, CDR1 is SGHTA and CDR2 is FQGNSA. The CDR3 protein is CASSLILKRRGELFF. CDR3 in DNA: TGTGCCAGCAGCTTAATACTAAAGCGGCGTGGGGAGCTGTTTTTT.

This clonotype was observed a handful of times. The rearrangement joins TRBV29-1 to TRBJ2-5; no clear D. The germline V and J ends were trimmed by 3 bases and 1 base, with 9 bases remaining between them. Germline V gene data show CDR1 as SQVTM and CDR2 as ANQGSEA. The CDR3 contains 13 residues. The CDR3 sequence: CSVDLGTQETQYF. CDR3 nucleotide sequence: TGCAGCGTTGACCTGGGTACCCAAGAGACCCAGTACTTC.

There are a few counts of this clonotype. The chain combines TRBV20-1 with TRBJ2-2, with TRBD2 matching over 11 bases. Germline CDR1 is DFQATT and CDR2 is SNEGSKA (reference sequence). V trimming: 4 bases; J trimming: 0 bases; junction bases outside the gene matches: 1. The CDR3 spans 15 residues. The CDR3 spells CSAKLAGANTGELFF. CDR3 in DNA: TGCAGTGCTAAACTAGCGGGGGCGAACACCGGGGAGCTGTTTTTT.

V gene TRBV11-2 combines with J gene TRBJ2-1; 7 bases map to TRBD2. Germline V gene lookup returns CDR1 SGHAT and CDR2 FQNNGV. The CDR3 sequence is 15 residues long. Trimming cost V 6 bases and J 4 bases; bases outside gene matches: 9. The CDR3 bases are TGTGCCAGCAGGACGCTTGGGGGGGGATACAATGAGCAGTTCTTC. It codes for CASRTLGGGYNEQFF.

This clonotype was seen more than once but under ten times. This rearrangement joins TRBV5-1 to TRBJ1-5; D gene uncertain. CDR3 length equals 11 residues. Per germline, CDR1 SGHRS and CDR2 YFSETQ. V gave up 5 bases and J gave up 7 bases, with 7 bases separating them. The CDR3 region has the DNA TGCGCCAGCAGTTTACGACAGCCCCAGCATTTT. Translating it yields CASSLRQPQHF.

This clonotype was observed a few times. The chain employs TRBV7-9 and TRBJ1-1; D not resolved. Trimming took 7 bases from V and 6 from J, leaving 12 bases between them. The CDR3 loop spans 12 amino acids. The germline V gene encodes CDR1 SEHNR and CDR2 FQNEAQ (reference sequence). The CDR3 nucleotides read TGTGCCAGCAAACAAGGGCGGGCTGAAGCTTTCTTT. This translates into CASKQGRAEAFF.